The clone carrying this T cell receptor (beta chain) was picked up many times. Its target is not known. Uncontrolled infection, other autoimmune disease, pregnancy or lactation disqualified patients from enrolment. Together with thyroid ultrasound, orbital computed tomography, serum thyroxine and TRAb, clinical symptoms were used for diagnoses. This specimen belongs to a study of T cells in Graves' hyperthyroidism and ophthalmopathy. RNA transcripts served as the template for amplifying TCR beta CDR3 regions. A first-round RT-PCR of the TCR CDR3 used the HTBI primer set. TCRdb used MiXCR to reprocess the multiplex PCR reads, holding one entry per CDR3 protein. The sample has more than 450,000 distinct CDR3 sequences; around 15% are singletons. Study-wide points: Model output signaled ophthalmopathy a median approximately six months ahead of onset. In the blood, most expanded thyroid clonotypes above 0.001 appeared as well.

The clonotype originates from a woman aged 40 to 55 with Graves' hyperthyroidism. The specimen sequenced was blood.

CDR3 sequence: CASSQKTGGWHEQFF. The CDR3 region has the DNA TGTGCCAGCAGCCAAAAAACAGGGGGCTGGCATGAGCAGTTCTTC. This chain connects TRBV3-1 to TRBJ2-1, with TRBD1 matching 9 bases. Germline trimming cut 2 bases from V and 8 bases from J; bases unmatched to any gene: 7. The CDR3 runs 15 residues. Germline V gene lookup returns CDR1 LGHDT and CDR2 YNNKEL (reference sequence).